The sequence of this T cell receptor (beta chain) was determined in a study of T cells after yellow fever vaccination. From the 5' RACE reads, TCRdb called clonotypes with MiXCR, one entry per CDR3 protein. The top ten clones hold less than 0.95% of a sample with roughly 140,000 distinct CDR3 sequences, 7.7% of them seen once. CDR3 length: 15 residues. CDR1 and CDR2 from the germline V gene are SGHVS and FQNEAQ. Trimming at V came to 5 bases and at J to 6 bases, leaving 6 bases not matched to a gene. The receptor's source is a man aged 30-40 years who received the YFV17D yellow fever vaccine. This chain joins TRBV7-8 and TRBJ1-6; 8 bases are shared with TRBD1. The sequencing here drew on CD4+ T cells sorted from PBMCs, taken 5 days after the yellow fever booster vaccination. CDR3 residues: CASSARDRFNSPLHF. The CDR3 bases are TGTGCCAGCAGCGCGAGGGACAGGTTTAATTCACCCCTCCACTTT.